Reported below is one T cell receptor beta chain. V was cut by 5 bases and J by 0 bases, with 11 bases left in between. In germline, CDR1 is SEHNR, CDR2 FQNEAQ (reference sequence). This CDR3 comprises 15 residues. The entry originates in a study of T-cell memory formation after mild COVID-19. TCRdb called the 5' RACE reads again in MiXCR, with one record for every CDR3 protein. Of hundreds of thousands of distinct CDR3 sequences in the sample, roughly 15% are singletons; the top ten hold more than 20%. Sequenced input: PBMCs or a T cell subset sorted from them (not recorded which). The rearrangement uses TRBV7-9 and TRBJ1-3; unclear D gene. The TCR originated in a man between 18 and 35 years old who had mild COVID-19 (a few samples of this study predate the infection). Cell type and time point are not known. CDR3 nucleotides: TGTGCCAGCAGCCCCCGGTTGAGCTCTGGAAACACCATATATTTT. Protein product: CASSPRLSSGNTIYF.